This T cell receptor beta chain was profiled in a study of long-term antiretroviral therapy in people with HIV. At the level of the study: The 2015 immediate-ART recommendation came about a decade after the earliest samples. The study, taken as a whole, reports: Controls showed broader CDR3 length ranges than did the HIV repertoires. Relative to transplant donor controls, diversity remained lower despite increasing after ART.

A remark on this clone: Antigen specificity is unknown.

Researchers report immunoSEQ v3.0 was run at survey level. The table came from immunoSEQ multiplex PCR; TCRdb's copy has only in-frame clones and leaves some out. The table includes more than 15,000 clones, approximately 84% detected once. Specimen: unsorted PBMCs, collected less than 1.3 years before starting antiretroviral therapy. The sequence was obtained from a man aged 30 to 39 with HIV.

The CDR3 is CASSIGQGAGNEKLFF. The CDR3 DNA sequence: TGTGCCAGTAGTATTGGACAGGGGGCCGGTAATGAAAAACTGTTTTTT. The gene calls are TRBV19 and TRBJ1-4; 11 positions match TRBD1. The CDR3 has 16 residues. The germline CDR1 and CDR2 sequences are LNHDA and SQIVND (reference sequence). V lost 3 bases to trimming and J lost 4 bases; unmatched junction nucleotides: 4.